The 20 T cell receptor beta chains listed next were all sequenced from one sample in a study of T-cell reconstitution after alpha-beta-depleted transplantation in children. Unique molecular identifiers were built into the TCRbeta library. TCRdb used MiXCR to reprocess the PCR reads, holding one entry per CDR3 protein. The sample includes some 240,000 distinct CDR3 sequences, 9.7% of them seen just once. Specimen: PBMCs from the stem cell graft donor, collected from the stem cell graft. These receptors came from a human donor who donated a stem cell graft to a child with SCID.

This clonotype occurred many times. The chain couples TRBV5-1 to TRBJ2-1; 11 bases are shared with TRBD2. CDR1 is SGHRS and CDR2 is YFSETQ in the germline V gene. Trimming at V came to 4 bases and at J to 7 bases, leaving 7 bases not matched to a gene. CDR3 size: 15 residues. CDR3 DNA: TGCGCCAGCAGCCTCGGACTAGCGGGCATGAATGAGCAGTTCTTC. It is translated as CASSLGLAGMNEQFF.

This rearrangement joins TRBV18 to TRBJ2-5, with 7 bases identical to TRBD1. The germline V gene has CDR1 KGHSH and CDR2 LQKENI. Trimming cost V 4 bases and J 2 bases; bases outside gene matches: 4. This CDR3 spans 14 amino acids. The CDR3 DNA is TGTGCCAGCTCACAGTGGACAGGACAAGAGACCCAGTACTTC. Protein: CASSQWTGQETQYF.

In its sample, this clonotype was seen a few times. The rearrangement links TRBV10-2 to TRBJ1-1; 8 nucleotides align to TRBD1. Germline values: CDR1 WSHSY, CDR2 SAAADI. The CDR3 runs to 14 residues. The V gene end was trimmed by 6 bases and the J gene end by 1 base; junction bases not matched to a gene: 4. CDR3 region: CASRRTGTNTEAFF. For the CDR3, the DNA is TGCGCCAGCAGAAGGACAGGGACGAACACTGAAGCTTTCTTT.

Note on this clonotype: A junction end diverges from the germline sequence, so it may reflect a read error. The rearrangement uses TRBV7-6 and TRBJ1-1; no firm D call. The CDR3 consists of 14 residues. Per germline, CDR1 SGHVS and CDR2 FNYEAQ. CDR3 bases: TGTACCAGCAGCTTAGCGTTTGGGGTCACTGAAGCTTTCTTT. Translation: CTSSLAFGVTEAFF.

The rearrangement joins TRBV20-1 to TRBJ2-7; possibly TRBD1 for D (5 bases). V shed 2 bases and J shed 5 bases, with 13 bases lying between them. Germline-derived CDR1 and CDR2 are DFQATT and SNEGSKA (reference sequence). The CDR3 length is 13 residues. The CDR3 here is CSARSPQGNEQYF. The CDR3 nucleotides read TGCAGTGCTAGATCCCCGCAGGGCAACGAGCAGTACTTC.

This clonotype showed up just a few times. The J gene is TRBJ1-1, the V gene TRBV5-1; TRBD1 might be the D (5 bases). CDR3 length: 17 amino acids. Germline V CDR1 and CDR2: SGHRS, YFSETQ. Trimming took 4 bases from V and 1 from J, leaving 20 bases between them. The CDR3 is CASSPKGSVTKNTEAFF. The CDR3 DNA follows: TGCGCCAGCAGCCCCAAGGGGTCAGTAACTAAGAACACTGAAGCTTTCTTT.

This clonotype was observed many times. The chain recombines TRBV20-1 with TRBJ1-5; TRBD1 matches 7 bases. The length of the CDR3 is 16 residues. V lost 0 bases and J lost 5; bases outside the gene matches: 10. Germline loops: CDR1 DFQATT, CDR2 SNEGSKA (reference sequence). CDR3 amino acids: CSARDPGQVSHQPQHF. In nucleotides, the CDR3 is TGCAGTGCTAGAGATCCAGGACAGGTCAGTCATCAGCCCCAGCATTTT.

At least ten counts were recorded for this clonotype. CDR3 sequence (DNA): TGTGCCAGCAGATTTAAGTCGGGGGTTCTCAATCAGCCCCAGCATTTT. This encodes CASRFKSGVLNQPQHF. The chain has TRBV27 and TRBJ1-5, with D maybe TRBD1 (5 bases). The V gene lost 6 bases and the J gene lost 3 bases, with 18 bases spanning the gap. This CDR3 comprises 16 residues. Germline V gives CDR1 MNHEY, CDR2 SMNVEV (reference sequence).

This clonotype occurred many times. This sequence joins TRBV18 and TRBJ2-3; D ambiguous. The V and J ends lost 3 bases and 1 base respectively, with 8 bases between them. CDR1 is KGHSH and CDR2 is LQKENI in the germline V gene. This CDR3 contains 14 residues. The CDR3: CASSPLQGTDTQYF. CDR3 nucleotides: TGTGCCAGCTCACCGTTGCAGGGCACAGATACGCAGTATTTT.

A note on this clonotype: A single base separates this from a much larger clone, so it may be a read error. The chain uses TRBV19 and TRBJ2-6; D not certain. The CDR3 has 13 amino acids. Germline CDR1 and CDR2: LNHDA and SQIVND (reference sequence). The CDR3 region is CDSRLGGANVLTF. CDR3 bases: TGTGACAGTAGGCTCGGGGGGGCCAACGTCCTGACTTTC.

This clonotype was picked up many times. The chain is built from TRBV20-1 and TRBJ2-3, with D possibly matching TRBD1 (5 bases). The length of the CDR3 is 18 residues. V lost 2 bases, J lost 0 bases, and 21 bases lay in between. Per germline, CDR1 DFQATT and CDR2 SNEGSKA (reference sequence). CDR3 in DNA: TGCAGTGCTAGAAGTAGCAGGGATATTTGGTTAAGCACAGATACGCAGTATTTT. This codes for CSARSSRDIWLSTDTQYF.

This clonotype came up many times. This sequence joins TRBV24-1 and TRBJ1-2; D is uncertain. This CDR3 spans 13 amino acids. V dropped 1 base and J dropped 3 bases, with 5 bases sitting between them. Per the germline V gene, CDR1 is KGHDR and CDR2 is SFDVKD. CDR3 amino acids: CATSDLDDYGYTF. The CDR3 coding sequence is TGTGCCACCAGTGATTTAGACGACTATGGCTACACCTTC.

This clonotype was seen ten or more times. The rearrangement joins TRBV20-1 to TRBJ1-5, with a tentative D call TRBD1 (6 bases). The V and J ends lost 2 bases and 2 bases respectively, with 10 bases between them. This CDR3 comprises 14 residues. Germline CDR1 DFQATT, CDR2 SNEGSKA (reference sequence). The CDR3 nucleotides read TGCAGTGCTAGAAAGGGGGACGGCAATCAGCCCCAGCATTTT. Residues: CSARKGDGNQPQHF.

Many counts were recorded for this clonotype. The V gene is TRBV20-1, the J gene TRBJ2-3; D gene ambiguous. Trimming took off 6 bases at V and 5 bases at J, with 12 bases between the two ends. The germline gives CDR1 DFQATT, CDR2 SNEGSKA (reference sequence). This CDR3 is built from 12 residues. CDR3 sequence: CSALAVGDTQYF. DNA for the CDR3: TGCAGTGCCCTGGCAGTTGGAGATACGCAGTATTTT.

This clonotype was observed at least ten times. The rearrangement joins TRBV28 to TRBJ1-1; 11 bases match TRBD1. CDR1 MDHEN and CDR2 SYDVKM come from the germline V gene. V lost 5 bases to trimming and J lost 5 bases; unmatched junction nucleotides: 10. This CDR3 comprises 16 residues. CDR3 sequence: CASSTAGTGGSTEAFF. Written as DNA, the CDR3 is TGTGCCAGCAGTACGGCCGGGACAGGGGGATCGACTGAAGCTTTCTTT.

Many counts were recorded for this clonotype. DNA of the CDR3: TGTGCCAGCAGCTTGGGGACAGGGCAGTCGAACTATGGCTACACCTTC. Residues: CASSLGTGQSNYGYTF. The chain couples TRBV7-9 to TRBJ1-2, with 9 nucleotides matching TRBD1. Germline V gene sequence: CDR1 SEHNR, CDR2 FQNEAQ (reference sequence). The V and J ends lost 3 bases and 2 bases, in that order; junction bases with no gene match: 7. The CDR3 has 16 amino acids.

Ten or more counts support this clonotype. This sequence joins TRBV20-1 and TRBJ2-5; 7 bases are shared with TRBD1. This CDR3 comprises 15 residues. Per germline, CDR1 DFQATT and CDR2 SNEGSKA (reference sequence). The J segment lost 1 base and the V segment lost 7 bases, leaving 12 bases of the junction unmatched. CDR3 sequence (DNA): TGCAGTGTTACGATGCCTCACAGGGGCCAAGAGACCCAGTACTTC. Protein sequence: CSVTMPHRGQETQYF.

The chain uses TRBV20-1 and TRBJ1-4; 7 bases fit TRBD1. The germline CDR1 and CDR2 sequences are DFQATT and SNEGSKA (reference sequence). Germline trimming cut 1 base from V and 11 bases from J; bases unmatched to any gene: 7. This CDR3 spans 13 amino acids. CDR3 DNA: TGCAGTGCTAGAGTGGGTCCGACAGGGAAACTGTTTTTT. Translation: CSARVGPTGKLFF.

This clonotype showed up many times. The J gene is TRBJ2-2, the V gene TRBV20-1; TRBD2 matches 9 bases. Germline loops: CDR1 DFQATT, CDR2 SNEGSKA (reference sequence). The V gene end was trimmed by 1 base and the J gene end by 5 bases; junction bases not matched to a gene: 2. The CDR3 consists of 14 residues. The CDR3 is CSARASGGTGELFF. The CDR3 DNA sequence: TGCAGTGCTAGAGCCAGCGGGGGGACCGGGGAGCTGTTTTTT.

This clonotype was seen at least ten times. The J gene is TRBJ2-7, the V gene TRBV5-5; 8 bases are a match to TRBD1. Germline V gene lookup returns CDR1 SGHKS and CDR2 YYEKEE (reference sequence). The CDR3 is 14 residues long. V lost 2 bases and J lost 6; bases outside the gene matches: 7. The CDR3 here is CASSFGQGAFEQYF. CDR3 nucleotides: TGTGCCAGCAGCTTTGGGCAGGGGGCGTTCGAGCAGTACTTC.